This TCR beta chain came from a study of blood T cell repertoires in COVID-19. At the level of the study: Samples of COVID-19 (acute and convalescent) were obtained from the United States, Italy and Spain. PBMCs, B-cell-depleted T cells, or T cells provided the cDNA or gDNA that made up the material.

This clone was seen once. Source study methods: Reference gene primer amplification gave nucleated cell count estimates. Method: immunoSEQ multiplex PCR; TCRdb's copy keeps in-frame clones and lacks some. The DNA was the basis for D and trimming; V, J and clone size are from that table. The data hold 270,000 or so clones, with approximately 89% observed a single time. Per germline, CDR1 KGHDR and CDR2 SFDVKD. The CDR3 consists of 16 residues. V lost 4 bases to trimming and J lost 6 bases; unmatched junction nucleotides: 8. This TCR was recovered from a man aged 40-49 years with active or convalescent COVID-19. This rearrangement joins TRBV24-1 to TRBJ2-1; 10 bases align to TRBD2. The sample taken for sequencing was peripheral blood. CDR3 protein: CATSETAGGQPNEQFF. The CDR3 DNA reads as TGTGCCACCAGTGAGACAGCGGGAGGGCAGCCCAATGAGCAGTTCTTC.